The 2 T cell receptor beta chains presented below share a single source sample, sequenced in a study of T cell responses to AZD1222 COVID-19 vaccine. Profiled with immunoSEQ multiplex PCR; TCRdb holds only in-frame clones, not every one. The table lists approximately 120,000 clones, roughly 90% of them singletons. The specimen was peripheral blood, collected on day 0 of MenACWY control vaccination. The receptors were sampled from an adult in good health.

In its sample, this clone was seen once. The rearrangement uses TRBV7-9 and TRBJ1-4; the D is unclear. This CDR3 is 12 amino acids long. The V and J ends lost 5 bases and 8 bases respectively, with 9 bases between them. Germline CDR1 SEHNR, CDR2 FQNEAQ (reference sequence). The CDR3 DNA sequence: TGTGCCAGCAGCCCGGTAGAGGAAAAACTGTTTTTT. This gives the protein CASSPVEEKLFF.

V and J are TRBV12-3 or TRBV12-4 and TRBJ2-7; D unresolved. This CDR3 is built from 13 residues. The V gene lost 3 bases and the J gene lost 2 bases, with 8 bases spanning the gap. The CDR3 DNA reads as TGTGCCAGCAGTTTTGAGACGACCTACGAGCAGTACTTC. Protein product: CASSFETTYEQYF.